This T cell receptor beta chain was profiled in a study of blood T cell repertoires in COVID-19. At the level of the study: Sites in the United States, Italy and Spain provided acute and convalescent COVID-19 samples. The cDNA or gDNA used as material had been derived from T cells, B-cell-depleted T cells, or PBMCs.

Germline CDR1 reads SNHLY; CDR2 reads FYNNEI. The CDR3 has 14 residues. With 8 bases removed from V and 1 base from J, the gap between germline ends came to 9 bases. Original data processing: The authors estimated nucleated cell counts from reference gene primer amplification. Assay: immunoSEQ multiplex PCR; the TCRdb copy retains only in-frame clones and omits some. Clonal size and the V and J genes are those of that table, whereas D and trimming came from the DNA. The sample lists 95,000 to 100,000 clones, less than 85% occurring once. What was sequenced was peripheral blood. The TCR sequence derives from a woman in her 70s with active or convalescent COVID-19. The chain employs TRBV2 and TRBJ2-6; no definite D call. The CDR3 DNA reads TGTGCCAGCCGTTTTGTGTCTGGGGCCAACGTCCTGACTTTC. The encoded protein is CASRFVSGANVLTF.